These T cell receptor beta chains were read from a single sample in a study of beta chain features in type 1 diabetes. The repertoire was sequenced with immunoSEQ multiplex PCR; TCRdb's copy has only in-frame clones and lacks some. The sample consists of 130,000 to 150,000 clones, under 60% of them appearing once. The sequenced sample was Tregs from blood. These receptors originate from a man aged 18 to 29 in good health. Each CDR3 is given with its conserved first and last residue. D genes are given only for firm matches. Part of the rows lack a size; the others show once, few, many or a class for expanded clones.

j_call d_call v_call clone_size cdr3_aa cdr3_nt
TRBJ2-4 . TRBV7-9 . CASSLAQGPRIFKNIQYF TGTGCCAGCAGCTTAGCGCAGGGGCCGAGGATATTCAAAAACATTCAGTACTTC
TRBJ2-6 TRBD1 TRBV18 . CASSPLQGASGANVLTF TGTGCCAGCTCACCGCTGCAGGGGGCGTCTGGGGCCAACGTCCTGACTTTC
TRBJ2-7 . TRBV25-1 few CASTTSYEQYF TGTGCCAGCACCACCAGCTACGAGCAGTACTTC
TRBJ1-4 . TRBV7-2 . CASSKGHLNEKLFF TGTGCCAGCAGTAAGGGACACCTAAATGAAAAACTGTTTTTT
TRBJ2-7 . TRBV7-2 . CASSSTGYEQYF TGTGCCAGCAGCTCCACAGGGTACGAGCAGTACTTC
TRBJ1-5 . TRBV5-6 . CASSLAGVKQPQHF TGTGCCAGCAGCCTGGCAGGGGTTAAGCAGCCCCAGCATTTT
TRBJ2-5 . TRBV5-1 . CASSWRSGDLIGTQYF TGCGCCAGCAGCTGGCGATCGGGGGACCTCATAGGGACCCAGTACTTC
TRBJ2-2 . TRBV6-5 . CASTRRLTNTGELFF TGTGCCAGCACTAGGCGACTTACTAACACCGGGGAGCTGTTTTTT
TRBJ2-4 . TRBV4-3 . CASSQGFSGPKNIQYF TGCGCCAGCAGCCAAGGTTTTTCAGGCCCCAAAAACATTCAGTACTTC
TRBJ1-1 . TRBV27 . CASRITGRIEAFF TGTGCCAGCAGAATAACAGGGCGTATTGAAGCTTTCTTT
TRBJ2-2 . TRBV2 few CASSETGVTGELFF TGTGCCAGCAGCGAGACAGGAGTCACCGGGGAGCTGTTTTTT
TRBJ1-5 TRBD1 TRBV6-1 few CASSEARMTGSQPQHF TGTGCCAGCAGTGAAGCCCGAATGACAGGGTCTCAGCCCCAGCATTTT
TRBJ2-3 . TRBV7-8 . CASSRGFTDTQYF TGTGCCAGCAGCCGCGGCTTCACAGATACGCAGTATTTT
TRBJ2-1 . TRBV30 few CAWSVPRGPYNEQFF TGTGCCTGGAGTGTACCCAGGGGCCCCTACAATGAGCAGTTCTTC